The T cell receptor beta chain under discussion was sequenced for a study of blood T cell repertoires in COVID-19. This CDR3 contains 17 residues. Study processing details: From reference gene primer amplification, estimates of nucleated cell counts were derived. Clones were read by immunoSEQ multiplex PCR, and TCRdb kept only the in-frame ones, dropping some. That table supplies the V and J calls and clone size; D and trimming were determined from the DNA. The sample records around 100,000 clones, 75% to 90% being singletons. This receptor was identified in a woman in her 70s with acute or convalescent COVID-19. The sequencing sample was made of peripheral blood. The genes are TRBV21-1 and TRBJ1-2; the table's D call TRBD1 went unverified against the DNA. TRBV21-1 is an annotated pseudogene. The CDR3 DNA sequence: TGTGCCAGCAGCCCTACCGGGACAGGGAGGACCAACTATGGCTACACCTTC. This gives the protein CASSPTGTGRTNYGYTF.